The 11 T cell receptor beta chains given below trace back to one sample, sequenced in a study of post-analysis software for immune sequencing data. Points from the study as a whole: The five TRBV segments detected at higher frequency in patients than in controls included TRBV5-6, TRBV5-1 and TRBV20-1.

The TCR beta cDNA libraries contained unique molecular identifiers. TCRdb processed the PCR reads anew with MiXCR; each CDR3 protein has one entry. The sample shows around 440,000 distinct CDR3 sequences, roughly 45% of them seen only once. Their antigens remain unidentified. The sequenced sample consisted of blood. These receptors were taken from a girl aged 5-17 years with multiple sclerosis.

V gene TRBV6-2 or TRBV6-3 combines with J gene TRBJ2-4, with no clear D. The last part of the DNA fits TRBJ2-7 better; the J call may be wrong. The CDR3 runs 14 residues. Germline lookup yields CDR1 MNHEY and CDR2 SVGEGT. CDR3 bases: TGTGCCAGCAGTTACTCGTCCCCAGCTACCGAGCAGTACTTC. This encodes CASSYSSPATEQYF.

The chain couples TRBV29-1 to TRBJ1-2, with D unresolved. The V end was cut by 1 base, the J end by 4 bases, with 13 bases between. The CDR3 covers 14 residues. Germline loops: CDR1 SQVTM, CDR2 ANQGSEA. The CDR3 region is CSVEGVVGGYGYTF. DNA of the CDR3: TGCAGCGTTGAAGGCGTGGTGGGAGGCTATGGCTACACCTTC.

This clonotype was found a few times. The chain links TRBV2 to TRBJ2-7; 8 bases are a match to TRBD1. The J segment lost 3 bases and the V segment lost 6 bases, leaving 4 bases of the junction unmatched. Germline CDR1 and CDR2: SNHLY and FYNNEI. CDR3 length equals 13 residues. CDR3 protein: CASRVTGGYEQYF. CDR3 nucleotides: TGTGCCAGCAGAGTTACAGGGGGCTACGAGCAGTACTTC.

The chain links TRBV30 to TRBJ2-7; D remains ambiguous. The V gene's germline CDR1 is GTSNPN and CDR2 SVGIG (reference sequence). Trimming removed 0 bases at V and 6 bases at J, with 9 bases between. The CDR3 totals 12 residues. In nucleotides, the CDR3 is TGTGCCTGGAGTGTATTGGTGGGCGAGCAGTACTTC. Translating gives CAWSVLVGEQYF.

V is TRBV12-3 or TRBV12-4 and J is TRBJ2-1; possible D gene TRBD2, 6 bases. V was shortened by 6 bases and J by 6 bases, with 9 bases between the two germline ends. The CDR3 consists of 12 residues. CDR3 protein: CASRGGSNEQFF. The CDR3 DNA reads TGTGCCAGCAGGGGGGGTTCCAATGAGCAGTTCTTC.

The genes are TRBV28 and TRBJ2-7; D is uncertain. With 2 bases removed from V and 0 bases from J, the gap between germline ends came to 11 bases. Germline V gives CDR1 MDHEN, CDR2 SYDVKM. The CDR3 covers 15 residues. The CDR3 loop reads CASSLQSLSSYEQYF. The CDR3 region has the DNA TGTGCCAGCAGTTTACAGAGCCTGAGCTCCTACGAGCAGTACTTC.

This chain uses TRBV9 with TRBJ2-7; no firm D call. In germline, CDR1 is SGDLS, CDR2 YYNGEE. V was shortened by 0 bases and J by 1 base, with 5 bases between the two germline ends. The CDR3 runs to 13 residues. CDR3 DNA: TGTGCCAGCAGCGTAGACGAATCCTACGAGCAGTACTTC. Amino acids: CASSVDESYEQYF.

This chain uses TRBV29-1 with TRBJ1-1; no reliable D call. V was pared by 4 bases and J by 0 bases, with 9 bases between. The CDR3 runs to 13 residues. The germline CDR1 and CDR2 sequences are SQVTM and ANQGSEA. For the CDR3, the DNA is TGCAGCGTTGGTGGAGTACTGAACACTGAAGCTTTCTTT. This gives the protein CSVGGVLNTEAFF. Full variable domain (outside the CDR3, taken from reference TRBV29-1 and TRBJ1-1): SAVISQKPSRDICQRGTSLTIQCQVDSQVTMMFWYRQQPGQSLTLIATANQGSEATYESGFVIDKFPISRPNLTFSTLTVSNMSPEDSSIYLCSVGGVLNTEAFFGQGTRLTVV.

This clonotype was detected only a few times. The chain links TRBV12-3 or TRBV12-4 to TRBJ1-2; D remains unclear. V dropped 6 bases and J dropped 4 bases, with 12 bases sitting between them. This CDR3 has 13 residues. Here the CDR3 reads CASSPRGSYGYTF. The CDR3 DNA follows: TGTGCCAGCAGCCCTCGTGGCAGCTATGGCTACACCTTC.

The chain uses TRBV20-1 and TRBJ2-3; D is undetermined. In germline, CDR1 is DFQATT, CDR2 SNEGSKA (reference sequence). The V end was cut by 3 bases, the J end by 3 bases, with 16 bases between. The CDR3 sequence is 15 residues long. In DNA form, the CDR3 reads TGCAGTGCTAGTCCCGTGGGATTGGCGACAGATACGCAGTATTTT. This codes for CSASPVGLATDTQYF.

The chain uses TRBV7-9 and TRBJ1-1; the match to TRBD1 covers 10 bases. The CDR3 covers 14 residues. Per the germline V gene, CDR1 is SEHNR and CDR2 is FQNEAQ (reference sequence). The V segment lost 4 bases and the J segment 3 bases; nucleotides outside the gene matches: 2. The CDR3 protein is CASSSGTGDTEAFF. The CDR3 nucleotides are TGTGCCAGCAGCTCGGGGACAGGGGACACTGAAGCTTTCTTT.